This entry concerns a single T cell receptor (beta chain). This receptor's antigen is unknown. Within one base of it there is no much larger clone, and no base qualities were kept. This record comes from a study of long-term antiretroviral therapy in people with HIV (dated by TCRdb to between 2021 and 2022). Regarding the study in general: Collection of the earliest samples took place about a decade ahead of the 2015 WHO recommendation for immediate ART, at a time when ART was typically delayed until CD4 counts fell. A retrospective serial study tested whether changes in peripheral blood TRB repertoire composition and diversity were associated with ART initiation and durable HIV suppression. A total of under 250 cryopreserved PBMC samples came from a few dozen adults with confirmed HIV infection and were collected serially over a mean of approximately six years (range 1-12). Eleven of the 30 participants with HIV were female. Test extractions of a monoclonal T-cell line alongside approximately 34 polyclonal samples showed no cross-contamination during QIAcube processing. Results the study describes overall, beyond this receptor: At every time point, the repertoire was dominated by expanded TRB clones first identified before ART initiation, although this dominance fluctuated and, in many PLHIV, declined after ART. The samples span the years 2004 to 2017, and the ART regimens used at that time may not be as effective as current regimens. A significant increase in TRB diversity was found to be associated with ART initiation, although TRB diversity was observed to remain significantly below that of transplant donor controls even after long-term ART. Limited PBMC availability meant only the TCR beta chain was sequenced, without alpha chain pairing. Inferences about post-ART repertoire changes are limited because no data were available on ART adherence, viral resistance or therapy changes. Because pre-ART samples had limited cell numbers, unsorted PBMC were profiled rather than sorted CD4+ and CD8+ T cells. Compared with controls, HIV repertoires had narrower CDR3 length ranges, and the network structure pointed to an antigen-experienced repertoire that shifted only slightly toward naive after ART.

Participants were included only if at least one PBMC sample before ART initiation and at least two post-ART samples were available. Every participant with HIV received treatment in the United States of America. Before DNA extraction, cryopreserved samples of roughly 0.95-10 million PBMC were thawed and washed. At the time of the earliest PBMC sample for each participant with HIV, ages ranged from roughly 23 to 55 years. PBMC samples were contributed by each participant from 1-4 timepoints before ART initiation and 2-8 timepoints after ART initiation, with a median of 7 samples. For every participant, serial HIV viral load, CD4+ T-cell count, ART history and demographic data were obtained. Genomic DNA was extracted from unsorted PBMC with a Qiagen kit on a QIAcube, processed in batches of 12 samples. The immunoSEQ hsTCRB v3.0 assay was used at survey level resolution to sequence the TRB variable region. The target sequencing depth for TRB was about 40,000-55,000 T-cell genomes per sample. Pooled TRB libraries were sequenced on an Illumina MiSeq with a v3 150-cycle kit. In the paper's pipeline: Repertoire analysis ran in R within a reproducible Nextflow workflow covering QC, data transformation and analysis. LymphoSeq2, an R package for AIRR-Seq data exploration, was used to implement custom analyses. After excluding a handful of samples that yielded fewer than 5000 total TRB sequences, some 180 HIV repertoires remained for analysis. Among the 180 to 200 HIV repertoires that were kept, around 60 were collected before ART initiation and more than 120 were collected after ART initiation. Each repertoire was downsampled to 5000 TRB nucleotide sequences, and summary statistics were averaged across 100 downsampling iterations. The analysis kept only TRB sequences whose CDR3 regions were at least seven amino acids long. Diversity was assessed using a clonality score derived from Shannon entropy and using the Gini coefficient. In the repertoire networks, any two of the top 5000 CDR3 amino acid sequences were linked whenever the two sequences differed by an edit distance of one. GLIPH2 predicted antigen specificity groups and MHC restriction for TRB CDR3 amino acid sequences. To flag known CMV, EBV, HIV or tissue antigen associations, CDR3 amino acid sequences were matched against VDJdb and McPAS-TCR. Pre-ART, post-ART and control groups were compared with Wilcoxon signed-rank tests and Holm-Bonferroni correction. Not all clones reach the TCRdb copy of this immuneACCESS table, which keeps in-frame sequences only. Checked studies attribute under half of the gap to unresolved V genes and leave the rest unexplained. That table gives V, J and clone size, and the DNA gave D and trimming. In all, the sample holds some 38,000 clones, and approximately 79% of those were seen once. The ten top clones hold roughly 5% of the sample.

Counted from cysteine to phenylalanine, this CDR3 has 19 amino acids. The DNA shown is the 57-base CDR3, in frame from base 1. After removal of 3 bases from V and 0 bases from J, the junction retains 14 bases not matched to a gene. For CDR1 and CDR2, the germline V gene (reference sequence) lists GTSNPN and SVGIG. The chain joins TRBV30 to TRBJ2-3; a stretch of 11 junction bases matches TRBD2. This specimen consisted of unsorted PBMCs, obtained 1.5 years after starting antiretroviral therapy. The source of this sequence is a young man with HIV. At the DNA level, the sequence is TGTGCCTGGAGCGGGATTAGCGGGAGGGGGGTCGTTAGCACAGATACGCAGTATTTT. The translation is CAWSGISGRGVVSTDTQYF.